The T cell receptor beta chain described here comes from a study of T cells in Graves' hyperthyroidism and ophthalmopathy. Study-level findings and limits: Among clonotypes expanded in thyroid above 0.001, most were also found in blood.

The germline CDR1 and CDR2 sequences are DFQATT and SNEGSKA (reference sequence). V was clipped by 0 bases and J by 3 bases; unmatched bases: 5. This CDR3 region has 15 residues. Note on this clonotype: What it binds is unknown.

There were TCR beta CDR3 regions amplified from RNA transcripts. TCR CDR3 underwent first-round RT-PCR with the HTBI primer set. One entry per CDR3 protein, called by TCRdb with MiXCR from the multiplex PCR reads. The sample shows 700,000 or so distinct CDR3 sequences, about 17% of them seen only once. Sequencing input: blood. The chain links TRBV20-1 to TRBJ2-1, with 7 positions matching TRBD2. This TCR was recovered from a man between 18 and 35 years old with Graves' hyperthyroidism. The CDR3 spells CSARDGLADYNEQFF. CDR3 nucleotides: TGCAGTGCTAGAGATGGGCTAGCGGACTACAATGAGCAGTTCTTC.